Listed below are T cell receptor beta chains from one sample, sequenced in a study of long-term antiretroviral therapy in people with HIV. Produced via immunoSEQ multiplex PCR; TCRdb's table is partial and in-frame only. The sample yields around 26,000 clones, 80% to 95% seen once. The sample in question was unsorted PBMCs, obtained 7.6 years after starting antiretroviral therapy. The receptor set was obtained from a woman in her thirties or forties with HIV. Each CDR3 is given with its conserved first and last residue. Size is stated for part of the rows, as once, few or many counts, or as a class when the clone is expanded.

>NA|TRBV7-2
CASSLYPPGSSYNEQFF
>NA|TRBV6-5
CASSYSPGQGLQGYTF
>NA|TRBV4-3
CASSQDPGMNTEAFF
>NA|TRBV6-5
CASSYSGPGGAYEQYF
>once|TRBV14
CASSQGVAGRTYEQYF
>NA|TRBV5-4
CASRKNNRGQGFYEQYF
>NA|TRBV6-1
CASSERDRGVEQYF
>NA|TRBV4-3
CASSPQGGYGYTF
>NA|TRBV5-1
CASYNRDTDTQYF
>NA|TRBV2
CASSAVNRFSGANVLTF
>NA|TRBV7-6
CASSLEASGGAQEQFF
>NA|TRBV7-9
CASSFGGDSNQPQHF
>NA|TRBV11-2
CASSSRTSVNEQFF
>NA|TRBV30
CAWSVRGQGNQPQHF
>NA|TRBV19
CASIPGQVNTEAFF
>NA|TRBV6-4
CASARGQGAADTQYF
>NA|TRBV4-3
CASSQETGQGGFYEQYF
>NA|TRBV11-1
CASSSGGSADTQYF
>few|TRBV5-1
CASSYNNPLSYNEQFF
>NA|TRBV6-5
CATRDRVDTEAFF
>once|TRBV5-5
CASSGQGIGTDTQYF
>NA|TRBV11-2
CASNPRVEETQYF
>NA|TRBV2
CASSVSRGLTYEQYF
>NA|TRBV30
CASLTGKSLGTGELFF
>NA|TRBV10-3
CATQEVVSRNNEQFF
>NA|TRBV7-2
CASSLEYSSGGAAETQYF
>NA|TRBV30
CAWSPGTSGGGSRGQYF
>NA|TRBV5-6
CASSPRGASGGGKTQYF
>NA|TRBV10-2
CASSDQGRIDEKLFF
>NA|TRBV4-1
CASSQDGLRTDTQYF
>NA|TRBV7-9
CASSGGHSRGPGETQYF
>once|TRBV18
CASSPGLLYEQYF
>NA|TRBV11-2
CASSERTGSTEAFF
>NA|TRBV6-1
CASRDGQRTFLF
>NA|TRBV29-1
CSVTRTGHSYEQYF
>NA|TRBV6-1
CASSEYRVSDGYTF
>NA|TRBV11-2
CASSLGGSNYGYTF
>NA|TRBV11-2
CASSRGRAAYEQYF
>NA|TRBV7-9
CASSPLSGGTYNEQFF
>once|TRBV6-5
CASSSRTDTEAFF
>NA|TRBV18
CASSPPGLENTIYF
>NA|TRBV27
CASSFLQGARTEAFF
>NA|TRBV27
CASSLSWTGADTQYF
>NA|TRBV5-8
CASSAGLAGAKNIQYF
>NA|TRBV5-1
CASSLVQYSNQPQHF
>NA|TRBV4-2
CASSPGRGNYEQYF
>NA|TRBV14
CASRGTSYEQYF
>NA|TRBV6-6
CASSYSSSPNYGYTF
>NA|TRBV12-5
CASALGTGGYEQYF
>NA|TRBV6-5
CASSYDPGVNTEAFF
>NA|TRBV9
CASSVVGQGTADTQYF
>once|TRBV27
CASSRQGVGVGTGTNEKLFF
>NA|TRBV19
CASSMDTGGNQPQHF
>NA|TRBV7-9
CASSPATENQPQHF
>once|TRBV7-2
CASSLGTGYRGGELFF
>NA|TRBV18
CASSEADRGLETQYF
>NA|TRBV19
CASSSGQGSVGGKLFF
>NA|TRBV29-1
CSVFRGPPGTEAFF
>NA|TRBV7-8
CASSVGQNMNTEAFF
>NA|TRBV11-2
CASSQNFGQGTTGELFF